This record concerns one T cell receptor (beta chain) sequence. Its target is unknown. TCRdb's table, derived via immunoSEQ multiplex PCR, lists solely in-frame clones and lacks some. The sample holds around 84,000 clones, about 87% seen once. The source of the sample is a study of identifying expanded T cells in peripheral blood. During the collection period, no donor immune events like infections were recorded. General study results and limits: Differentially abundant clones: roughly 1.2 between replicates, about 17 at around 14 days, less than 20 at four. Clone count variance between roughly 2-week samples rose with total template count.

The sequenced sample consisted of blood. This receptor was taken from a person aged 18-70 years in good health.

The chain's CDR3 is CASSRAGSVNTEAFF. CDR3 sequence (DNA): TGTGCCAGTAGTCGGGCAGGGAGCGTGAACACTGAAGCTTTCTTT. The genes are TRBV19 and TRBJ1-1; tentative D call: TRBD1 (5 bases). The germline V gene encodes CDR1 LNHDA and CDR2 SQIVND (reference sequence). The CDR3 totals 15 residues. Trimming took 5 bases from V and 0 from J, leaving 13 bases between them.